Below are 15 T cell receptor beta chains sequenced from a single sample in a study of T cells in Graves' hyperthyroidism and ophthalmopathy. TCR beta CDR3 sequences were amplified from RNA transcripts. HTBI primers were the set used in a first-round RT-PCR of the TCR CDR3. TCRdb passed the multiplex PCR reads through MiXCR, listing each CDR3 protein once. The repertoire holds about 560,000 distinct CDR3 sequences, with approximately 14% as singletons. Sequencing input: blood. These receptors were obtained from a woman aged 35 to 49 with Graves' hyperthyroidism.

This clonotype was counted ten times or more. V gene TRBV7-9 combines with J gene TRBJ2-1, with D possibly matching TRBD2 (5 bases). The CDR3 is 13 residues long. Germline V CDR1 and CDR2: SEHNR, FQNEAQ (reference sequence). Trimming took off 2 bases at V and 9 bases at J, with 11 bases between the two ends. The DNA of the CDR3 is TGTGCCAGCAGCTTATTTGAGGGTGGTGAGCAGTTCTTC. Translation gives CASSLFEGGEQFF.

In this sample, this clonotype turned up many times. The V call is TRBV2, the J call TRBJ2-1; TRBD2 matches 12 bases. Germline CDR1 and CDR2: SNHLY and FYNNEI. V dropped 3 bases and J dropped 0; count of bases not matched to a gene: 6. This CDR3 contains 18 residues. CDR3 sequence reads: CASSDRTSGKSSYNEQFF. The CDR3 DNA reads TGTGCCAGCAGTGATAGGACTAGCGGGAAGAGCTCCTACAATGAGCAGTTCTTC. The full variable domain, completed using reference TRBV2 and TRBJ2-1, is EPEVTQTPSHQVTQMGQEVILRCVPISNHLYFYWYRQILGQKVEFLVSFYNNEISEKSEIFDDQFSVERPDGSNFTLKIRSTKLEDSAMYFCASSDRTSGKSSYNEQFFGPGTRLTVL.

This clonotype was counted many times. V usage is TRBV5-1 and J usage is TRBJ1-4, with a weak D call TRBD1 (5 bases). CDR1 and CDR2 from the germline V gene are SGHRS and YFSETQ. V was pared by 0 bases and J by 0 bases, with 9 bases between. The CDR3 has 16 residues. The CDR3 sequence is CASSLGTLATNEKLFF. CDR3 coding DNA: TGCGCCAGCAGCTTGGGGACACTTGCAACTAATGAAAAACTGTTTTTT.

This clonotype was observed many times. V usage is TRBV28 and J usage is TRBJ1-2, with 9 nucleotides matching TRBD1. The CDR3 loop spans 16 amino acids. Germline V gene data show CDR1 as MDHEN and CDR2 as SYDVKM. V was pared by 6 bases and J by 5 bases, with 13 bases of the junction left unmatched. The CDR3 loop is CASRTGGETGGYGYTF. Written as DNA, the CDR3 is TGTGCCAGCAGGACTGGGGGGGAGACAGGGGGATATGGCTACACCTTC.

This clonotype was picked up a small number of times. V usage is TRBV24-1 and J usage is TRBJ2-7; D is ambiguous. Germline V lookup: CDR1 KGHDR, CDR2 SFDVKD. This CDR3 contains 14 residues. The V and J ends lost 2 bases and 3 bases respectively, with 10 bases between them. CDR3 region: CATSDSRANYEQYF. CDR3 DNA: TGTGCCACCAGTGATTCAAGGGCTAACTACGAGCAGTACTTC.

V gene TRBV7-9 combines with J gene TRBJ1-1, with 8 bases identical to TRBD1. The CDR3 length is 15 residues. Unmatched junction bases numbered 8, after V lost 1 base and J lost 7 bases. Germline CDR1 and CDR2: SEHNR and FQNEAQ (reference sequence). CDR3 residues: CASSLVLDRADEAFF. Here the CDR3 DNA reads TGTGCCAGCAGCTTAGTTTTGGACAGGGCGGATGAAGCTTTCTTT.

V gene TRBV28 combines with J gene TRBJ2-3; 8 bases are a match to TRBD2. The ends lost 5 bases at V and 3 bases at J; junction bases unmatched: 10. The CDR3 sequence is 16 residues long. Germline CDR1 is MDHEN and CDR2 is SYDVKM. The CDR3 is CASSRGGGAGTDTQYF. In nucleotides, the CDR3 is TGTGCCAGCAGTCGGGGGGGGGGGGCGGGGACAGATACGCAGTATTTT.

A note on this clonotype: With a much larger clone just one base away, this may be a read error. The chain links TRBV27 to TRBJ1-2; the match to TRBD1 covers 7 bases. With 2 bases clipped from V and 6 bases from J, the junction kept 9 bases outside the gene matches. The CDR3 runs 15 residues. Germline lookup yields CDR1 MNHEY and CDR2 SMNVEV (reference sequence). The CDR3 reads CASSLRGTANHGYTF. The CDR3 DNA sequence: TGTGCCAGCAGTTTACGCGGGACAGCAAACCATGGCTACACCTTC.

In its sample, this clonotype was seen many times. The chain has TRBV27 and TRBJ1-1; D gene uncertain. The CDR3 consists of 15 residues. V dropped 1 base and J dropped 1 base, with 10 bases sitting between them. Germline V lookup: CDR1 MNHEY, CDR2 SMNVEV (reference sequence). CDR3 bases: TGTGCCAGCAGTTTATACAGCAGTTGGAACACTGAAGCTTTCTTT. Translating it yields CASSLYSSWNTEAFF.

In this sample, this clonotype turned up many times. The chain carries TRBV30 and TRBJ2-3; no reliable D call. V was trimmed by 1 base and J by 3 bases, leaving 5 bases between them. The germline gives CDR1 GTSNPN, CDR2 SVGIG (reference sequence). The CDR3 has 12 residues. This CDR3 is CAWSGLTDTQYF. For the CDR3, the DNA is TGTGCCTGGAGTGGGCTTACAGATACGCAGTATTTT.

This clonotype was seen many times. V and J are TRBV20-1 and TRBJ2-1; a possible D gene is TRBD2 (6 bases). The ends were cut back, 0 bases at V and 10 bases at J, with 13 bases in the middle. The CDR3 spans 13 residues. Germline V gene data show CDR1 as DFQATT and CDR2 as SNEGSKA (reference sequence). The DNA of the CDR3 is TGCAGTGCTAGAGACCCGACTAGTAGGGAGCAGTTCTTC. This codes for CSARDPTSREQFF.

This clonotype was seen repeatedly, ten times or more. The rearrangement links TRBV7-2 to TRBJ2-7; D is possibly TRBD1 (6 bases). The CDR3 has 12 amino acids. The V and J ends lost 5 bases and 6 bases respectively, with 11 bases between them. Germline V gene lookup returns CDR1 SGHTA and CDR2 FQGNSA. CDR3 nucleotide sequence: TGTGCCAGCAGCGAAGGGGGATCCGAGCAGTACTTC. This gives the protein CASSEGGSEQYF.

There are many counts of this clonotype. This sequence joins TRBV18 and TRBJ1-1; D is uncertain. Trimming left V 3 bases short and J 4 bases short, with 12 bases between. The CDR3 covers 14 residues. Germline V gene data show CDR1 as KGHSH and CDR2 as LQKENI. CDR3 amino acids: CASSPSVEGTEAFF. CDR3 coding DNA: TGTGCCAGCTCACCGTCAGTTGAGGGCACTGAAGCTTTCTTT. Using reference TRBV18 and TRBJ1-1 for the parts outside the CDR3, the full variable domain is NAGVMQNPRHLVRRRGQEARLRCSPMKGHSHVYWYRQLPEEGLKFMVYLQKENIIDESGMPKERFSAEFPKEGPSILRIQQVVRGDSAAYFCASSPSVEGTEAFFGQGTRLTVV.

This clonotype was counted ten times or more. The V and J genes are TRBV20-1 and TRBJ2-1, with D unclear. Germline loops: CDR1 DFQATT, CDR2 SNEGSKA (reference sequence). Trimming shortened V by 3 bases and J by 3 bases, and 15 bases separated the two germline ends. The CDR3 runs to 15 residues. The CDR3 loop reads CSASPPRLGYNEQFF. DNA for the CDR3: TGCAGTGCTAGCCCCCCCAGATTGGGCTACAATGAGCAGTTCTTC.

This clonotype turned up a few times. V is TRBV9 and J is TRBJ1-1; 9 bases line up with TRBD1. CDR3 length: 16 amino acids. The germline V gene encodes CDR1 SGDLS and CDR2 YYNGEE. J was trimmed by 2 bases and V by 0 bases; bases with no gene match: 5. This CDR3 is CASSVGDRGGNTEAFF. The CDR3 region has the DNA TGTGCCAGCAGCGTAGGCGACAGGGGGGGAAACACTGAAGCTTTCTTT.